This TCR beta chain emerged from a study of identical twins listed by TCRdb under 2016. Background on the whole study: To test whether fetal clonotypes persist, the study used deep sequencing on TCR alpha and beta repertoires from monozygotic twins, unrelated adults of various ages, and cord blood. Replicate twin experiments were performed at different times using different library preparation protocols to rule out contamination. General conclusions and limits of the study: Compared with coincidental sharing between unrelated individuals, out-of-frame TCR alpha sequences shared between twins had an excess of sequences with low generation probability. Out-of-frame TCR alpha sharing in monozygotic twins was systematically underestimated by recombination models, whereas sharing between unrelated individuals was in agreement with the recombination models. Invariant T cells such as MAIT and iNKT could partly confound zero-insertion analyses, though diverse VJ usage argued against this for most clonotypes. Fewer insertions were carried by abundant cord blood beta clonotypes, a similar but weaker trend appeared in young adult naive repertoires, and no such trend appeared in memory repertoires. Conclusions relied on cross-sectional statistical analysis, since the same donors could not be followed over many years. Excess twin sharing in beta out-of-frame sequences was weaker because fewer shared sequences lowered the signal-to-noise ratio.

The protocol used for the library was 5' RACE. The instrument given in TCRdb is Illumina HiSeq 2000. Template switching added a universal primer binding site, and the final cDNA carried a unique molecular identifier that allowed TCR cDNA molecules to be counted accurately. Specific primers in the conserved constant-segment region were used to synthesize first-strand cDNA for the TCR alpha and beta chains. Each cDNA library was double barcoded, with a SMART-Mk sample barcode plus Illumina barcodes, to control for contamination. Two successive PCR steps introduced TruSeq adapter sequences along with Illumina sample barcodes. The TCR alpha and beta cDNA libraries were sequenced on the Illumina HiSeq platform using custom primers. The original pipeline was this. Raw reads were processed with MiGEC to extract unique molecular identifiers, and MiXCR was used to determine CDR3 positions. Recombination models were inferred per individual with the repgenHMM and IGoR tools using an EM algorithm. The analysis of shared clonotypes was done with the tcR package in R, with sharing normalized by the product of cloneset sizes. Out-of-frame nonproductive sequences were analyzed to study raw recombination free of thymic and clonal selection effects. The public reads were reanalyzed by TCRdb: fastp trimming at Q25, MiXCR alignment, in-frame beta chains only. Identical CDR3 protein sequences are pooled into one entry, listed with their most common genes and DNA. The V and J calls, along with clone size, are taken from TCRdb and not from the paper's own processing. This sample is represented by around 250,000 distinct CDR3 sequences; 6.5% of them were singletons. The top ten hold 13% to 15% of the sample.

The CDR3 goes from the cysteine to the phenylalanine over 12 residues. Solely the CDR3 DNA is kept, with 36 bases framed from the first base. Every donor in the study was a healthy Caucasian. The twin cohort comprised three pairs of female monozygotic twins, all aged roughly 18 to 30 years. Positive isolation kits from Invitrogen were used to isolate the CD4+ and CD8+ T cell populations. This clonotype occurred many times. What this receptor recognizes is not known. Base qualities were left out, and no much larger clone turns up one base away. These sequences were also reported in another study, on T cells expressing NK-cell markers. As that second study puts it: In sorted CD3+CD56+NKG2C+, CD3+CD56+NKG2C- and CD3+CD56-NKG2C+ T-cell subsets from several donors, TCR beta-chain repertoires were profiled. Among the eight sequenced donors, seven were HCMV-seropositive and one was HCMV-seronegative. In several experiments an anti-gammadeltaTCR antibody was added to restrict sorting to alphabetaTCR-expressing T cells. For roughly six donors, the dominant CD3+CD56+NKG2C+ clonotypes were among the top 10 CD8+ clonotypes and accounted for roughly 1.0-8% of CD8+ T cells. Those dominant clonotypes were again the most abundant among CD3+CD56-NKG2C+ cells in four donors, at about 25-60.1%. It remained unclear whether the expanded NKG2C-expressing T cell clones were specific for HCMV antigens. All eight donors whose samples were sequenced were randomly selected healthy volunteers, three of them men and five women. HCMV-specific IgG was detected in serum with a commercial ELISA kit to determine HCMV serostatus. Reads were demultiplexed and grouped by UMI with MIGEC, and clonotypes were assembled and quantified with MiTCR. To exclude erroneous sequences, only TCR cDNA sequences supported by at least two reads were retained. The tcR package was used for downstream repertoire analysis, with clonotypes matched between fractions based on CDR3 nucleotide sequence plus V segment. VDJmatch was used to annotate antigen specificity against VDJdb, with one amino acid substitution in CDR3 allowed.

The sequenced sample consisted of CD8+ T cells sorted from blood. The TCR comes from a woman younger than 35 in good health. The chain uses TRBV21-1 and TRBJ2-1; the table's D gene call, TRBD1, was not cross checked with the DNA. TRBV21-1 is a documented pseudogene. The CDR3 sequence is CASSKRGLEQFF. The base sequence is TGTGCCAGCAGCAAACGGGGCTTGGAGCAGTTCTTC.